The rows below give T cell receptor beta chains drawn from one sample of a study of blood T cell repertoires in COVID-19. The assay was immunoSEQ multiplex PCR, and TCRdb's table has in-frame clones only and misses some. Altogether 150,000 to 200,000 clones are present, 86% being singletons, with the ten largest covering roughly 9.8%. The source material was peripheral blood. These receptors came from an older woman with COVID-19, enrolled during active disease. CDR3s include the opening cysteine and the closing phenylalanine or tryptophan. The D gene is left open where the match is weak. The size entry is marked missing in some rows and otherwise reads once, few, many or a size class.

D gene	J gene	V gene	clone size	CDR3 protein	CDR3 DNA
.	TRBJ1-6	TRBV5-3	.	CARSSRRGTPNSPLHF	TGTGCCAGAAGCTCCAGGAGAGGGACACCTAATTCACCCCTCCACTTT
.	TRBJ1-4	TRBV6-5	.	CASILGGREKLFF	TGTGCCAGCATACTGGGAGGGCGTGAAAAACTGTTTTTT
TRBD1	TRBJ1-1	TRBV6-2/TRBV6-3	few	CASSYGQGGKAFF	TGTGCCAGCAGTTACGGACAGGGAGGGAAAGCTTTCTTT
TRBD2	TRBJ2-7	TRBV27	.	CASSLPGLAGVREQYF	TGTGCCAGCAGTCTCCCGGGACTAGCGGGAGTACGCGAGCAGTACTTC
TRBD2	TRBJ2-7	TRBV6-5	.	CASSEREVSYEQYF	TGTGCCAGCAGCGAGCGGGAGGTCTCCTACGAGCAGTACTTC
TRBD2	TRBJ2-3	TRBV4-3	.	CASSQEAGGLGDTQYF	TGCGCCAGCAGCCAAGAAGCGGGAGGGCTGGGAGATACGCAGTATTTT
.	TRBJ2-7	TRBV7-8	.	CASSLGFSGSSYEQYF	TGTGCCAGCAGCTTGGGGTTTAGCGGCTCTTCCTACGAGCAGTACTTC
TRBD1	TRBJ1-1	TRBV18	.	CASSLTRTGQEDTEAFF	TGTGCCAGCTCCCTAACCCGGACAGGTCAAGAGGACACTGAAGCTTTCTTT
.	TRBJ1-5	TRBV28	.	CASSPGGIGNQPQHF	TGTGCCAGCAGTCCGGGGGGAATTGGCAATCAGCCCCAGCATTTT
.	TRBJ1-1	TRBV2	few	CASSVTGNTEAFF	TGTGCCAGCAGTGTCACGGGGAACACTGAAGCTTTCTTT
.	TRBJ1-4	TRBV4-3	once	CASSQRQGYTNEKLFF	TGCGCCAGCAGCCAACGGCAGGGGTATACTAATGAAAAACTGTTTTTT
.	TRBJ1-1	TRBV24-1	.	CATRTSGGNTEAFF	TGTGCCACCCGTACCTCTGGAGGGAACACTGAAGCTTTCTTT
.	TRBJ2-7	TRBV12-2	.	CASRSPTSGISYEQYF	TGTGCAAGTCGCTCCCCGACTAGCGGAATCTCCTACGAGCAGTACTTC
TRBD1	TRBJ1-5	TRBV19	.	CASSISTGGDQPQHF	TGTGCCAGTAGTATATCGACAGGGGGGGATCAGCCCCAGCATTTT
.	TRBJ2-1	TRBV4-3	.	CASSQDPGPLAENEQFF	TGCGCCAGCAGCCAAGATCCAGGGCCCTTGGCAGAAAATGAGCAGTTCTTC
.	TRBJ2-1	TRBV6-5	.	CASSRLAYNEQFF	TGTGCCAGCAGCCGACTAGCCTACAATGAGCAGTTCTTC